This T cell receptor beta chain was sequenced for a study of technical replicates of blood from several donors. There are 15 residues in the CDR3. CDR1 MNHEY and CDR2 SMNVEV come from the germline V gene (reference sequence). The trim removed 5 bases at V and 3 bases at J, leaving 9 bases unmatched. TCRdb's table, derived via immunoSEQ multiplex PCR, lists solely in-frame clones and lacks some. The profile covers under 85,000 clones, with 75% to 95% appearing a single time and about 0.4% taken by the ten largest. Source material: T cells isolated from PBMCs. V usage is TRBV27 and J usage is TRBJ2-7, with 8 bases fitting TRBD1. The receptor comes from a human donor in good health. Some clones in this sample may be carry-over from other donors' samples. CDR3 sequence (DNA): TGTGCCAGCAGTCTAACCGGGACAGGCCGCTACGAGCAGTACTTC. This codes for CASSLTGTGRYEQYF.